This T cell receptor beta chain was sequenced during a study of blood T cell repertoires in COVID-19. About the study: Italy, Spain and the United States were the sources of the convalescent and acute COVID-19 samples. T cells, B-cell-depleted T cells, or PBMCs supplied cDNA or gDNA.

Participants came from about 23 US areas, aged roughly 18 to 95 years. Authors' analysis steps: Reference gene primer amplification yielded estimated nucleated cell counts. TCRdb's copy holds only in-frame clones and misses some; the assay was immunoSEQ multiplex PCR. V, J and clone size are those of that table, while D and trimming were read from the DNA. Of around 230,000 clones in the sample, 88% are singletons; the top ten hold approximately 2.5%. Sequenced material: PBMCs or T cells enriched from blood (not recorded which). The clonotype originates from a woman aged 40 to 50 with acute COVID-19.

CDR3: CAISPAGLGDQPQHF. CDR3 nucleotide sequence: TGTGCCATCAGTCCAGCAGGGCTAGGAGATCAGCCCCAGCATTTT. The J gene is TRBJ1-5, the V gene TRBV10-3; perhaps TRBD1 as D (5 bases). The CDR3 runs to 15 residues. Trimming took off 5 bases at V and 5 bases at J, with 16 bases between the two ends. Per germline, CDR1 ENHRY and CDR2 SYGVKD.